Below, 30 T cell receptor beta chains from the same sample are listed, as sequenced in a study of regulatory T cells in long-lasting Graves disease. The sample's time point: newly diagnosed GD, antithyroid drugs for less than 3 months. PBMC RNA served as the TCR library source. Construction of TCR beta libraries relied on iRepertoire HTBI primers and on Arm-PCR targeting CDR3 regions. A single record per CDR3 protein comes from TCRdb applying MiXCR to the multiplex PCR reads. The top ten clones hold 10% of a sample with hundreds of thousands of distinct CDR3 sequences, less than 15% of them seen once. Another study also made use of these data, one on T cells in Graves' hyperthyroidism and ophthalmopathy.

Sequences were derived from peripheral blood mononuclear cells (PBMCs), sampled at new diagnosis, from a patient treated with antithyroid drugs. Receptors originate from a young man with Graves disease.

This clonotype came up many times. J is TRBJ2-7 and V is TRBV20-1; D is unresolved. CDR1 and CDR2 (germline): DFQATT, SNEGSKA (reference sequence). This CDR3 has 13 amino acids. Trimming removed 1 base from V and 2 bases from J, with 9 bases in between. CDR3 in DNA: TGCAGTGCTAGAGGTCTGGGCGCCTACGAGCAGTACTTC. Translation gives CSARGLGAYEQYF.

This clonotype was detected many times. The rearrangement uses TRBV11-2 and TRBJ2-5; D is perhaps TRBD2 (6 bases). V was clipped by 4 bases and J by 1 base, with 16 bases between them. Looked up from germline, CDR1 is SGHAT and CDR2 is FQNNGV. The CDR3 is 16 amino acids. In DNA, the CDR3 is TGTGCCAGCAGCTCCCACCTTAGCGGATCCCAAGAGACCCAGTACTTC. Its protein product is CASSSHLSGSQETQYF.

This clonotype has ten or more counts. The CDR3 bases are TGTGCCAGCAGTGAAGATGGGGCCAGCACAGATACGCAGTATTTT. Residues: CASSEDGASTDTQYF. The chain joins TRBV2 to TRBJ2-3, with D possibly TRBD1 on 5 matching bases. Germline values: CDR1 SNHLY, CDR2 FYNNEI. This CDR3 region has 15 residues. Trimming took 1 base from V and 0 from J, leaving 8 bases between them.

V and J are TRBV27 and TRBJ2-5, with a possible D match to TRBD2 (5 bases). The V gene lost 6 bases and the J gene lost 5 bases, with 16 bases spanning the gap. Germline V gives CDR1 MNHEY, CDR2 SMNVEV (reference sequence). This CDR3 has 14 residues. The CDR3 DNA reads as TGTGCCAGCAGCCACGTCGAGGGAGTTGAGACCCAGTACTTC. Residues: CASSHVEGVETQYF.

At least ten counts were recorded for this clonotype. The chain has TRBV7-9 and TRBJ2-5, with a weak D call TRBD2 (6 bases). Trimming left V 1 base short and J 4 bases short, with 10 bases between. In germline, CDR1 is SEHNR, CDR2 FQNEAQ (reference sequence). CDR3 length: 14 amino acids. For the CDR3, the DNA is TGTGCCAGCAGCTTAGTGGAGGGCTTAGAGACCCAGTACTTC. Translated, it gives CASSLVEGLETQYF.

This clonotype appeared many times. The V and J genes are TRBV3-1 and TRBJ2-3; weak D call: TRBD2 (6 bases). Trimming left V 4 bases short and J 1 base short, with 15 bases between. This CDR3 is built from 16 residues. CDR1 and CDR2 (germline): LGHDT, YNNKEL (reference sequence). Written as DNA, the CDR3 is TGTGCCAGCAGCCCCCTGTGGGGGGAAGGCACAGATACGCAGTATTTT. Translated: CASSPLWGEGTDTQYF.

The chain couples TRBV6-1 to TRBJ1-4, with D tentatively TRBD1 (5 bases). V was cut by 6 bases and J by 6 bases, with 11 bases left in between. Germline CDR1 reads MNHNS; CDR2 reads SASEGT. The CDR3 sequence is 13 residues long. CDR3 loop: CASRDRRYEKLFF. The CDR3 DNA sequence: TGTGCCAGCAGAGACAGACGGTATGAAAAACTGTTTTTT.

The chain uses TRBV5-5 and TRBJ2-7; TRBD1 might be the D (5 bases). CDR1 and CDR2 from the germline V gene are SGHKS and YYEKEE (reference sequence). Trimming took 0 bases from V and 6 from J, leaving 13 bases between them. The CDR3 has 14 residues. As DNA, the CDR3 is TGTGCCAGCAGCTTGGTGTCAGGGTATTCCGAGCAGTACTTC. Its protein is CASSLVSGYSEQYF.

This clonotype was recorded at least ten times. The chain links TRBV6-5 to TRBJ2-7; 7 positions match TRBD1. Germline values: CDR1 MNHEY, CDR2 SVGAGI. The V and J ends lost 3 bases and 6 bases, in that order; junction bases with no gene match: 11. The CDR3 is 15 amino acids. The CDR3, as DNA: TGTGCCAGCAGTTATCTAGGGACAGAGAACGTCGAGCAGTACTTC. Its translation is CASSYLGTENVEQYF.

This clonotype was detected ten times or more. This sequence joins TRBV2 and TRBJ2-7; D assignment may be TRBD1 or TRBD2 (5 bases each). Germline lookup yields CDR1 SNHLY and CDR2 FYNNEI. This CDR3 spans 13 amino acids. Trimming removed 6 bases at V and 5 bases at J, with 14 bases between. CDR3 amino acids: CASRRDLEDEQYF. The CDR3 DNA sequence: TGTGCCAGCAGACGGGACCTCGAAGACGAGCAGTACTTC.

There are many counts of this clonotype. The V and J genes are TRBV27 and TRBJ1-5, with 11 nucleotides matching TRBD1. Germline-derived CDR1 and CDR2 are MNHEY and SMNVEV (reference sequence). CDR3 length: 16 residues. Germline trimming cut 4 bases from V and 4 bases from J; bases unmatched to any gene: 6. The CDR3 nucleotides are TGTGCCAGCAGTTCCCTAGGGACAGGGGGTAATCAGCCCCAGCATTTT. This encodes CASSSLGTGGNQPQHF.

This clonotype has at least ten counts. V and J are TRBV10-3 and TRBJ2-1; 8 nucleotides agree with TRBD2. Germline-derived CDR1 and CDR2 are ENHRY and SYGVKD. The CDR3 covers 13 residues. With 7 bases clipped from V and 10 bases from J, the junction kept 9 bases outside the gene matches. CDR3 DNA sequence: TGTGCCATCACCGCAGCGGGAGAAGAAGAGCAGTTCTTC. It encodes CAITAAGEEEQFF.

J is TRBJ1-6 and V is TRBV27, with a tentative D call TRBD1 (5 bases). This CDR3 comprises 13 residues. V was trimmed by 4 bases and J by 7 bases, leaving 8 bases between them. Germline lookup yields CDR1 MNHEY and CDR2 SMNVEV (reference sequence). CDR3 bases: TGTGCCAGCAGTTCACCAGGGAATTCACCCCTCCACTTT. Translation gives CASSSPGNSPLHF.

This clonotype was picked up a small number of times. This chain links TRBV12-3 or TRBV12-4 with TRBJ1-3, with unresolved D. There are 13 residues in the CDR3. The V end was cut by 5 bases, the J end by 4 bases, with 9 bases between. The CDR3 here is CASSRAFGNTIYF. The CDR3 region has the DNA TGTGCCAGCAGTCGGGCCTTCGGAAACACCATATATTTT.

A single count supports this clonotype. This chain connects TRBV4-1 to TRBJ2-5; D may be TRBD1 (5 bases). The CDR3 has 13 amino acids. V was shortened by 0 bases and J by 5 bases, with 7 bases between the two germline ends. CDR1 is MGHRA, CDR2 YSYEKL, per germline. CDR3: CASSQDWGETQYF. In DNA form, the CDR3 reads TGCGCCAGCAGCCAAGATTGGGGCGAGACCCAGTACTTC.

At least ten counts were recorded for this clonotype. The chain uses TRBV5-1 and TRBJ2-5, with a tentative D call TRBD1 (6 bases). This CDR3 comprises 13 residues. The V gene's germline CDR1 is SGHRS and CDR2 YFSETQ. Trimming cost V 5 bases and J 5 bases, with 13 bases left between them. Written as DNA, the CDR3 is TGCGCCAGCAGAGAGGGGGTCGAGGAGACCCAGTACTTC. This translates into CASREGVEETQYF.

Here the CDR3 reads CGIRQNSNQPQHF. Here the CDR3 DNA reads TGTGGTATTAGGCAGAATAGCAATCAGCCCCAGCATTTT. The V gene is TRBV6-1, the J gene TRBJ1-5, with D unresolved. The CDR3 length is 13 residues. CDR1 MNHNS and CDR2 SASEGT come from the germline V gene.

This clonotype was detected many times. The chain uses TRBV20-1 and TRBJ2-4; D is uncertain. With 4 bases removed from V and 2 bases from J, the gap between germline ends came to 9 bases. Germline V gene lookup returns CDR1 DFQATT and CDR2 SNEGSKA (reference sequence). This CDR3 is built from 13 residues. The CDR3 here is CSATADTKNIQYF. CDR3 nucleotides: TGCAGTGCTACCGCGGATACCAAAAACATTCAGTACTTC.

This clonotype showed up many times. V and J are TRBV9 and TRBJ2-4; D gene unclear. From germline, CDR1 is SGDLS and CDR2 YYNGEE. The CDR3 totals 13 residues. V was shortened by 3 bases and J by 1 base, with 5 bases between the two germline ends. Written as DNA, the CDR3 is TGTGCCAGCAGCGAAGGGGCCAAAAACATTCAGTACTTC. Residues: CASSEGAKNIQYF.

The chain employs TRBV19 and TRBJ2-7, with a possible D match to TRBD2 (6 bases). This CDR3 is built from 16 residues. Germline V gene data show CDR1 as LNHDA and CDR2 as SQIVND (reference sequence). Trimming removed 5 bases at V and 2 bases at J, with 19 bases between. The CDR3 DNA follows: TGTGCCAGTAGTGTCTCGGTTCCGGGACTTACCTACGAGCAGTACTTC. It codes for CASSVSVPGLTYEQYF.

About this clonotype itself: This may stem from a read error, because a much larger clone lies one nucleotide away. The rearrangement joins TRBV2 to TRBJ2-1; D perhaps matches TRBD2 (5 bases). V was cut by 5 bases and J by 10 bases, with 15 bases left in between. This CDR3 region has 13 residues. Looked up from germline, CDR1 is SNHLY and CDR2 is FYNNEI. CDR3 region: CASSLTASSEQFF. DNA of the CDR3: TGTGCCAGCAGTTTAACGGCTAGCAGCGAGCAGTTCTTC.

This clonotype was seen repeatedly, ten times or more. The chain carries TRBV20-1 and TRBJ2-7; possible D gene TRBD1, 6 bases. The CDR3 is 12 residues long. Per the germline V gene, CDR1 is DFQATT and CDR2 is SNEGSKA (reference sequence). The V gene lost 6 bases and the J gene lost 6 bases, with 15 bases spanning the gap. The CDR3 coding sequence is TGCAGTGCAAGATCAGGGGAAGGCGAGCAGTACTTC. Translation: CSARSGEGEQYF.

The gene calls are TRBV3-1 and TRBJ1-2, with TRBD1 matching over 7 bases. This CDR3 is built from 15 residues. J was trimmed by 4 bases and V by 0 bases; bases with no gene match: 5. Germline V lookup: CDR1 LGHDT, CDR2 YNNKEL (reference sequence). The DNA for the CDR3 is TGTGCCAGCAGCCAAGATATTGGGGACAGCTATGGCTACACCTTC. Translated, it gives CASSQDIGDSYGYTF.

This clonotype was found many times. This chain joins TRBV3-1 and TRBJ2-7; D remains ambiguous. Germline CDR1 and CDR2: LGHDT and YNNKEL (reference sequence). The CDR3 extends over 14 amino acids. V lost 4 bases and J lost 0, with 10 bases in between. CDR3 sequence reads: CASSRNVNSYEQYF. In nucleotides, the CDR3 is TGTGCCAGCAGCCGAAATGTTAACTCCTACGAGCAGTACTTC.

This clonotype was observed many times. The chain uses TRBV28 and TRBJ1-5, with D unclear. The CDR3 consists of 14 residues. V was clipped by 5 bases and J by 4 bases, with 12 bases between them. Germline-derived CDR1 and CDR2 are MDHEN and SYDVKM. The CDR3 DNA is TGTGCCAGCAGTACATCTCCGGGTAATCAGCCCCAGCATTTT. Its protein is CASSTSPGNQPQHF.

This clonotype was recorded at least ten times. The chain uses TRBV27 and TRBJ2-7, with D maybe TRBD1 (5 bases). The V end lost 6 bases, the J end lost 0 bases, and 9 bases lay between the germline ends. Germline V gene sequence: CDR1 MNHEY, CDR2 SMNVEV (reference sequence). The CDR3 is 13 amino acids. The CDR3 DNA sequence: TGTGCCAGCAGGGACGACAGCTCCTACGAGCAGTACTTC. Its protein is CASRDDSSYEQYF.

This clonotype was counted ten times or more. V gene TRBV5-1 combines with J gene TRBJ2-7; 12 bases fit TRBD2. Germline-derived CDR1 and CDR2 are SGHRS and YFSETQ. V gave up 5 bases and J gave up 5 bases; unmatched junction bases: 5. The CDR3 is 14 residues long. CDR3 in DNA: TGCGCCAGCAGTAGGACTAGCGGGATCAACGAGCAGTACTTC. Its protein product is CASSRTSGINEQYF.

This clonotype was observed at least ten times. The chain employs TRBV7-9 and TRBJ2-1; 10 positions agree with TRBD1. The junction had 5 bases not matched to a gene; V was cut back by 5 bases and J by 4 bases. The V gene's germline CDR1 is SEHNR and CDR2 FQNEAQ (reference sequence). The CDR3 is 15 residues long. CDR3 in DNA: TGTGCCAGCAGCAAGGGACAGGGGTTTTACAATGAGCAGTTCTTC. It yields the protein CASSKGQGFYNEQFF.

This clonotype was found many times. The gene calls are TRBV30 and TRBJ1-1; possible D gene TRBD1, 6 bases. V lost 1 base and J lost 4, with 10 bases in between. Per germline, CDR1 GTSNPN and CDR2 SVGIG (reference sequence). This CDR3 comprises 13 residues. The CDR3 bases are TGTGCCTGGAGTGCCAGGGGTGGCACTGAAGCTTTCTTT. This codes for CAWSARGGTEAFF.

This clonotype was observed at least ten times. The rearrangement joins TRBV5-1 to TRBJ2-1, with 10 bases identical to TRBD2. This CDR3 spans 14 amino acids. Germline CDR1 reads SGHRS; CDR2 reads YFSETQ. Unmatched junction bases numbered 4, after V lost 2 bases and J lost 8 bases. The CDR3 bases are TGCGCCAGCAGCTTTTCTAGCGGGAGCCATGAGCAGTTCTTC. Residues: CASSFSSGSHEQFF.